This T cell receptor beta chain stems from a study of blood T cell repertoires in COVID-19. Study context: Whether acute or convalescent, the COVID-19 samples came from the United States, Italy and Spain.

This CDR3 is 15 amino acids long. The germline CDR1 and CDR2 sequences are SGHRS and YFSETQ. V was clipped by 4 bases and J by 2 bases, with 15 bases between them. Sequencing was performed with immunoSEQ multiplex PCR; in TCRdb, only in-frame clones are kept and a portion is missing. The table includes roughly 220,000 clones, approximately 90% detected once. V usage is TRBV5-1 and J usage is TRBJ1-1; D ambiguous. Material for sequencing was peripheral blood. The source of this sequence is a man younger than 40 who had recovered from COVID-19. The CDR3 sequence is CASSPLSGLNTEAFF. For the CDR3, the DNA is TGCGCCAGCAGCCCGCTTTCGGGGTTAAACACTGAAGCTTTCTTT.